This TCR beta chain originates from a study of T cell repertoires in cytomegalovirus infection. Study context: Based on public TCR beta signatures, there were indications of CMV infection and of a matching HLA type. General study findings and limits: Adding up the frequency of public TCR beta families identified people who carried CMV plus the relevant HLA. CMV-specific TCR beta clonotypes restricted by HLA-C were the ones dominating the ex vivo response.

TCRdb passed the reads through MiXCR, listing each CDR3 protein once. The sample yields under 350,000 distinct CDR3 sequences, 9.5% seen once. Per germline, CDR1 GTSNPN and CDR2 SVGIG (reference sequence). Deletions cut 3 bases from V and 0 bases from J, with 5 bases between. The CDR3 is 13 amino acids. This clonotype has a handful of counts. The antigen is undetermined. The V call is TRBV30, the J call TRBJ2-2; the D is unclear. The specimen sequenced was PBMCs. The TCR was taken from a human donor in good health (CMV status not recorded). Some clones in this sample may be carry-over from other donors' samples. CDR3 bases: TGTGCCTGGAGACCCCCGAACACCGGGGAGCTGTTTTTT. This encodes CAWRPPNTGELFF.